The sequence of this TCR beta chain was determined in a study of T cells in Graves' hyperthyroidism and ophthalmopathy (dated by TCRdb to the late 2010s). About the full investigation: Peripheral blood samples were taken at the time of initial diagnosis, prior to any treatment. In about 6 Graves' hyperthyroidism patients, the study also compared T-cell repertoires from thyroid tissue with T-cell repertoires from blood. Prospective prediction of ophthalmopathy was tested in an independent validation cohort consisting of 18 hyperthyroidism patients and around 16 patients who later progressed to ophthalmopathy. Once sampling was done, hyperthyroidism patients were given methimazole at a starting dose of 30 mg daily, whereas ophthalmopathy patients were given high-dose intravenous methylprednisolone. The paper reports TCR Vbeta CDR3 sequencing of roughly 140 peripheral blood samples: fewer than 50 ophthalmopathy, roughly 74 hyperthyroidism and approximately 17 progressor patients. A discovery cohort of roughly 100 patients, fewer than 50 with Graves' ophthalmopathy and approximately 55 with stable Graves' hyperthyroidism, was used to find distinguishing TCR V-J signatures. The 100 or so discovery patients were randomly split 7:3 into training and test sets. General conclusions and limits of the study: A model built on a 13 V-J signature distinguished ophthalmopathy from stable hyperthyroidism, reaching 85% to 90% sensitivity and approximately 83% specificity in cross-validation and 80%/75% in testing. No statistical method was used to set the sample size in advance, and investigators knew the group allocation. Most expanded thyroid clonotypes (frequency above 0.001) were also found in blood, which suggests that blood repertoires may mirror thyroid immune responses. In validation, the model predicted progression to ophthalmopathy a median of roughly 6.2 months before onset, with about 64% sensitivity and 72.22% specificity.

This clonotype has ten or more counts. Its recognized antigen is unknown. No quality values exist for individual bases; no much larger clone is one base distant. A patient counted as having stable Graves' hyperthyroidism if no progression to ophthalmopathy occurred over 18 months of follow-up. Hyperthyroidism patients were aged 18 to 65 years and newly diagnosed, with disease duration of less than 2 months. Exclusion was applied to patients with uncontrolled infections, other autoimmune diseases, pregnancy or lactation. Diagnoses were based on clinical symptoms, serum thyroxine and TRAb, thyroid ultrasound and orbital computed tomography. PBMCs were isolated from approximately 10 ml of fresh peripheral blood by Ficoll-Paque density gradient centrifugation. Total RNA was extracted using Trizol reagent, and RNA quality was assessed on an Agilent 2100 Bioanalyzer. TCR beta CDR3 regions were amplified from RNA transcripts. A first-round RT-PCR of the TCR CDR3 used the HTBI primer set with the Qiagen OneStep RT-PCR kit. A second multiplex PCR round built the libraries, followed by size selection and purification. Libraries were sequenced paired-end with 100 bp reads on an Illumina HiSeq2000. As for how the authors treated the data: SOAPnuke was used to process the raw data, with reads discarded if the reads contained adapters or uncalled bases, had a mean Phred below 15, or lacked an exact constant-primer or identifier match. High-quality paired reads were merged using COPE v1.2.5, and each unique nucleotide sequence was defined as a clonotype. Clonotypes were aligned to IMGT TRBV, TRBD and TRBJ reference segments using MiTCR v1.1. Analysis was restricted to V-J combinations with a frequency above 0.0001, which covered roughly 99% of repertoires. A TCS score was defined as the ratio of F50 (clonal expansion) to E x V (chaos), with BLOSUM62-based TCRdist applied between CDR3 peptides within each V-J. Welch's t-statistics and random forest reduced some 510 V-J features to 13, which were used in a naive Bayes classifier (R e1071). The Morisita-Horn index was used to measure how similar the thyroid and blood repertoires were. Starting from the raw public reads, TCRdb applied fastp trimming at Q25, assembled clones with MiXCR and retained in-frame beta chains. All rows with the same CDR3 protein become a single entry with the most common DNA and genes. It is TCRdb's table, rather than the study itself, that gives the V and J calls and clone size. Within this sample are over 700,000 distinct CDR3 sequences, with approximately 40% of them counted one time only. The biggest ten clones account for over 8% of the sample.

V and J lose 6 bases and 5 bases, and a span of 14 bases separates them. As encoded in the germline V gene, CDR1 is SGHDN while CDR2 is FVKESK. CDR3 length: 14 amino acids, cysteine to phenylalanine. Solely the CDR3 DNA is kept, with 42 bases framed from the first base. This sequence was found in a man in his late teens or twenties with Graves' hyperthyroidism. Recombination joined TRBV14 with TRBJ1-5; there is no confident call for the D gene. The material sequenced was blood. The CDR3 region has the sequence CASRLGCGDQPQHF. The nucleotide sequence is given as TGTGCCAGCAGACTAGGATGCGGTGATCAGCCCCAGCATTTT.